This T cell receptor beta chain was sequenced during a study of blood T cell repertoires in COVID-19. Looking at the study overall: Acute-phase and convalescent COVID-19 samples originated in the United States, Italy and Spain. T cells, B-cell-depleted T cells, or PBMCs supplied cDNA or gDNA.

Original methodology: Amplification of reference gene primers provided the estimated nucleated cell counts. The protocol was immunoSEQ multiplex PCR, while the TCRdb copy is restricted to in-frame clones and leaves out a portion. Clone size and the V and J calls come from that table; the DNA yielded D and trimming. The data show about 200,000 clones, with 88% seen just once and under 2% held by the top ten. The sequence was obtained from a man aged 18 to 35 with active or convalescent COVID-19. The material sequenced was peripheral blood.

CDR3 coding DNA: TGTGCCAGCAGTGGAACAGTGTATGGCTACACCTTC. Protein product: CASSGTVYGYTF. The genes are TRBV2 and TRBJ1-2, with D hard to call. Per the germline V gene, CDR1 is SNHLY and CDR2 is FYNNEI. CDR3 size: 12 residues. Trimming cost V 4 bases and J 5 bases, with 8 bases left between them.